The TCR beta chain described here comes from a study of blood T cell repertoires in COVID-19. Cohort placement rested on clinical history that participants reported themselves. The protocol was immunoSEQ multiplex PCR, while the TCRdb copy is restricted to in-frame clones and leaves out a portion. The table includes some 150,000 clones, around 79% detected once. The clonotype comes from a woman between 45 and 65 years old who had recovered from COVID-19. Sequenced input: PBMCs or T cells enriched from blood (not recorded which).

The CDR3 is CASSLESTVFSPLHF. The CDR3 DNA is TGTGCCAGCAGTTTAGAAAGTACGGTGTTTTCACCCCTCCACTTT. The chain is built from TRBV28 and TRBJ1-6; D remains unclear. The germline CDR1 and CDR2 sequences are MDHEN and SYDVKM. This CDR3 comprises 15 residues. The V end lost 2 bases, the J end lost 9 bases, and 14 bases lay between the germline ends.